The 25 T cell receptor beta chains reported below all come from one sample, sequenced in a study of graft-versus-host responses after intestinal transplantation. TCRdb's copy holds only in-frame clones and misses some; the assay was immunoSEQ multiplex PCR. The sample lists around 21,000 clones, about 33% occurring once. Investigators plated approximately 200,000 CFSE-labeled responder cells together with approximately 200,000 irradiated stimulator cells labeled with violet dye. The sequences come from alloreactive CD8+ T cells from a mixed lymphocyte reaction culture, collected before intestinal transplant. The subset here: CFSE-low proliferating T cells sorted from approximately 6-day pre-transplant mixed lymphocyte reaction (GvH or HvG direction). These receptors were taken from a human patient who received an intestinal transplant.

The chain is built from TRBV4-3 and TRBJ1-3, with D maybe TRBD1 (5 bases). The CDR3 consists of 18 residues. The V end lost 0 bases, the J end lost 0 bases, and 15 bases lay between the germline ends. Per germline, CDR1 LGHNA and CDR2 YSLEER. Here the CDR3 DNA reads TGCGCCAGCAGCCAAGAGGGACGGCCAGGCGTCTCTGGAAACACCATATATTTT. As protein: CASSQEGRPGVSGNTIYF.

This sequence joins TRBV27 and TRBJ2-1; perhaps TRBD2 as D (6 bases). Germline V gene data show CDR1 as MNHEY and CDR2 as SMNVEV (reference sequence). The V gene lost 5 bases and the J gene lost 6 bases, with 14 bases spanning the gap. This CDR3 comprises 14 residues. The DNA for the CDR3 is TGTGCCAGCAGTCCGCGGGGACCTCGCAATGAGCAGTTCTTC. This gives the protein CASSPRGPRNEQFF.

This clone was counted between two and nine times. The V gene is TRBV28, the J gene TRBJ2-7; perhaps TRBD1 as D (6 bases). V lost 6 bases and J lost 4, with 10 bases in between. CDR1 is MDHEN, CDR2 SYDVKM, per germline. The CDR3 sequence is 12 residues long. The chain's CDR3 is CASSFGQYEQYF. Written as DNA, the CDR3 is TGTGCCAGCAGCTTCGGACAGTACGAGCAGTACTTC.

The genes are TRBV4-2 and TRBJ2-7, with a tentative D call TRBD1 (7 bases). Germline assignment: CDR1 LGHNA and CDR2 YNFKEQ. The V and J ends lost 5 bases and 1 base respectively, with 12 bases between them. This CDR3 region has 14 residues. DNA for the CDR3: TGTGCCAGCAGCTTGGAGGGGGCATCCTACGAGCAGTACTTC. Translating gives CASSLEGASYEQYF.

The V and J genes are TRBV7-9 and TRBJ1-2, with no clear D. The ends were cut back, 6 bases at V and 5 bases at J, with 22 bases in the middle. CDR3 length: 16 amino acids. CDR1 and CDR2 from the germline V gene are SEHNR and FQNEAQ (reference sequence). CDR3 DNA: TGTGCCAGCAGTCCTACGGAGTATGGAAACCATTATGGCTACACCTTC. Translated, it gives CASSPTEYGNHYGYTF.

This rearrangement joins TRBV5-4 to TRBJ2-1; 10 bases map to TRBD2. V was pared by 3 bases and J by 7 bases, with 10 bases of the junction left unmatched. This CDR3 comprises 16 residues. The germline gives CDR1 SGHNT, CDR2 YYREEE (reference sequence). The CDR3 spells CASSSITSGVKNEQFF. The CDR3 DNA reads as TGTGCCAGCAGCTCAATTACTAGCGGGGTAAAGAATGAGCAGTTCTTC.

This clone was found a few times. The chain is built from TRBV6-6 and TRBJ1-5, with no clear D. V lost 4 bases, J lost 2 bases, and 12 bases lay in between. The germline V gene has CDR1 MNHNY and CDR2 SVGAGI (reference sequence). The CDR3 extends over 15 amino acids. In DNA form, the CDR3 reads TGTGCCAGCAGTTCAGGTCCCAGACGCAATCAGCCCCAGCATTTT. Its protein is CASSSGPRRNQPQHF.

This clone was counted between two and nine times. This chain connects TRBV27 to TRBJ2-7; no clear D. The CDR3 is made up of 13 amino acids. CDR1 and CDR2 (germline): MNHEY, SMNVEV (reference sequence). V shed 3 bases and J shed 5 bases, with 11 bases lying between them. This CDR3 reads CASSFGRNHEQYF. CDR3 in DNA: TGTGCCAGCAGTTTTGGCAGGAACCACGAGCAGTACTTC.

The sample holds a few counts of this clone. This chain joins TRBV6-5 and TRBJ2-7; the D gene could be TRBD1 or TRBD2 (6 bases each). Germline CDR1 is MNHEY and CDR2 is SVGAGI. This CDR3 has 13 amino acids. V lost 5 bases and J lost 4, with 12 bases in between. CDR3 loop: CASSNRGRYEQYF. CDR3 bases: TGTGCCAGCAGTAATAGGGGGAGGTACGAGCAGTACTTC.

A few counts support this clone. J is TRBJ1-1 and V is TRBV27; tentatively, D is TRBD1 (5 bases). The CDR3 sequence is 14 residues long. V lost 1 base, J lost 2 bases, and 8 bases lay in between. Looked up from germline, CDR1 is MNHEY and CDR2 is SMNVEV (reference sequence). CDR3: CASSLYTGNTEAFF. The DNA for the CDR3 is TGTGCCAGCAGTTTATACACAGGTAACACTGAAGCTTTCTTT.

The rearrangement joins TRBV7-9 to TRBJ2-1; TRBD2 agrees at 9 bases. This CDR3 has 15 amino acids. In germline, CDR1 is SEHNR, CDR2 FQNEAQ (reference sequence). The junction had 2 bases not matched to a gene; V was cut back by 2 bases and J by 3 bases. CDR3 loop: CASSLLAGSYNEQFF. Here the CDR3 DNA reads TGTGCCAGCAGCTTACTAGCGGGGAGCTACAATGAGCAGTTCTTC.

This clone was detected a few times. The chain employs TRBV5-1 and TRBJ2-1, with TRBD2 identical over 8 bases. V lost 0 bases, J lost 9 bases, and 2 bases stayed unmatched. Germline CDR1 and CDR2: SGHRS and YFSETQ. The CDR3 sequence is 13 residues long. The CDR3 protein is CASSLGGRTEQFF. The CDR3, as DNA: TGCGCCAGCAGCTTGGGCGGGAGGACTGAGCAGTTCTTC.

The DNA for the CDR3 is TGTGCCAGCAGTGAGGCGCTTCGGACTAGCGGGATTACCGGGGAGCTGTTTTTT. Translation gives CASSEALRTSGITGELFF. The genes are TRBV2 and TRBJ2-2; 12 nucleotides align to TRBD2. Germline V gives CDR1 SNHLY, CDR2 FYNNEI. The V gene end was trimmed by 3 bases and the J gene end by 5 bases; junction bases not matched to a gene: 10. This CDR3 contains 18 residues. Drawing the rest from reference TRBV2 and TRBJ2-2, the complete variable domain is EPEVTQTPSHQVTQMGQEVILRCVPISNHLYFYWYRQILGQKVEFLVSFYNNEISEKSEIFDDQFSVERPDGSNFTLKIRSTKLEDSAMYFCASSEALRTSGITGELFFGEGSRLTVL.

This clone was recorded a few times. The chain couples TRBV13 to TRBJ2-5; 8 nucleotides line up with TRBD2. Germline V gene sequence: CDR1 PRHDT, CDR2 FYEKMQ (reference sequence). V was clipped by 5 bases and J by 3 bases; unmatched bases: 14. The CDR3 has 17 residues. In DNA form, the CDR3 reads TGTGCCAGCAGCCGGGGGGGGACTAGTTGGGGGAAAGAGACCCAGTACTTC. This encodes CASSRGGTSWGKETQYF.

The V gene is TRBV7-9, the J gene TRBJ2-2; 15 nucleotides line up with TRBD2. Looked up from germline, CDR1 is SEHNR and CDR2 is FQNEAQ (reference sequence). V shed 4 bases and J 0 bases; nucleotides not matched to a gene: 6. The CDR3 sequence is 19 residues long. The CDR3 DNA reads TGTGCCAGCAGCTACAGAGGGACTAGCGGGAGGCCGAACACCGGGGAGCTGTTTTTT. It codes for CASSYRGTSGRPNTGELFF.

This clone has only one observation. V and J are TRBV25-1 and TRBJ2-7; D uncertain. CDR3 size: 15 residues. Germline V gene data show CDR1 as MGHDK and CDR2 as SYGVNS. Trimming took off 2 bases at V and 2 bases at J, with 13 bases between the two ends. The DNA of the CDR3 is TGTGCCAGCAGTGAAAGAGTCCTCTACCCCTACGAGCAGTACTTC. Translation: CASSERVLYPYEQYF.

This chain connects TRBV4-1 to TRBJ2-7; D assignment may be TRBD1 or TRBD2 (5 bases each). This CDR3 contains 14 residues. V lost 4 bases to trimming and J lost 7 bases, with 17 bases between them. CDR1 and CDR2 from the germline V gene are MGHRA and YSYEKL. CDR3 region: CASSPERGLGEQYF. The CDR3 DNA sequence: TGCGCCAGCAGCCCGGAGAGGGGATTAGGAGAGCAGTACTTC.

This clone was recorded a few times. A junction end diverges from the germline sequence, so it may reflect a read error. V is TRBV7-3 and J is TRBJ2-3; a possible D gene is TRBD1 (6 bases). Per the germline V gene, CDR1 is SGHTA and CDR2 is FQGTGA. The CDR3 covers 15 residues. As DNA, the CDR3 is TGTGCCAGCAGCCTAACAGGGCCCAACACAGATACGCAGTATTTT. Protein product: CASSLTGPNTDTQYF.

This clone was observed a few times. V is TRBV5-6 and J is TRBJ2-1; possible D gene TRBD1, 6 bases. V was cut by 3 bases and J by 4 bases, with 11 bases left in between. The CDR3 loop spans 14 amino acids. The germline V gene has CDR1 SGHDT and CDR2 YYEEEE. In DNA, the CDR3 is TGTGCCAGCAGCTCGTACAGGGAATACAATGAGCAGTTCTTC. Translated: CASSSYREYNEQFF.

The chain joins TRBV7-2 to TRBJ2-5; D is perhaps TRBD1 (5 bases). The V end was cut by 2 bases, the J end by 3 bases, with 7 bases between. The germline CDR1 and CDR2 sequences are SGHTA and FQGNSA. This CDR3 has 13 amino acids. The chain's CDR3 is CASSLTGEETQYF. The CDR3 region has the DNA TGTGCCAGCAGCTTAACAGGCGAAGAGACCCAGTACTTC.

This clone was recorded a few times. The chain has TRBV4-1 and TRBJ2-3; TRBD2 is a possible D gene (6 bases). The germline gives CDR1 MGHRA, CDR2 YSYEKL. The CDR3 covers 16 residues. The V gene lost 5 bases and the J gene lost 2 bases, with 17 bases spanning the gap. The CDR3 nucleotides are TGCGCCAGCAGCGCATTGATTAGCGGAGCCACAGATACGCAGTATTTT. Protein: CASSALISGATDTQYF.

This clone appeared a few times. This chain joins TRBV7-3 and TRBJ2-3; the match to TRBD1 covers 7 bases. Germline V CDR1 and CDR2: SGHTA, FQGTGA. Trimming cost V 5 bases and J 2 bases; bases outside gene matches: 4. This CDR3 contains 14 residues. The CDR3, as DNA: TGTGCCAGCAGCCGGACAGGTTCCACAGATACGCAGTATTTT. Amino acid sequence: CASSRTGSTDTQYF. The full variable domain, rest sourced from reference TRBV7-3 and TRBJ2-3, is GAGVSQTPSNKVTEKGKYVELRCDPISGHTALYWYRQSLGQGPEFLIYFQGTGAADDSGLPNDRFFAVRPEGSVSTLKIQRTERGDSAVYLCASSRTGSTDTQYFGPGTRLTVL.

This clone was observed a few times. This rearrangement joins TRBV19 to TRBJ2-1, with 9 positions matching TRBD2. The germline gives CDR1 LNHDA, CDR2 SQIVND (reference sequence). This CDR3 has 18 residues. The J segment lost 6 bases and the V segment lost 3 bases, leaving 15 bases of the junction unmatched. In DNA form, the CDR3 reads TGTGCCAGTAGTATCTTAGCGGGAGCGCTCGCTTCGGGCAATGAGCAGTTCTTC. Translated: CASSILAGALASGNEQFF.

This clone ranks as medium-sized (0.01 to 0.1%). One end of the junction is discordant with germline, which a read error may explain. CDR3 coding DNA: TGCAGCGTTGAAGCAGGGTACGGGCAGTACTTC. It codes for CSVEAGYGQYF. The chain links TRBV29-1 to TRBJ2-7, with D possibly matching TRBD1 (5 bases). The length of the CDR3 is 11 residues. Looked up from germline, CDR1 is SQVTM and CDR2 is ANQGSEA.

The V gene is TRBV19, the J gene TRBJ1-5, with 7 bases aligning to TRBD1. This CDR3 is built from 17 residues. Germline lookup yields CDR1 LNHDA and CDR2 SQIVND (reference sequence). The V and J ends lost 6 bases and 4 bases, in that order; junction bases with no gene match: 15. CDR3 protein: CASSLTGTVGGNQPQHF. CDR3 bases: TGTGCCAGTAGCCTAACCGGGACAGTTGGTGGGAATCAGCCCCAGCATTTT.